These T cell receptor beta chains were read from a single sample in a study of identical twins. From the 5' RACE reads, TCRdb called clonotypes with MiXCR, one entry per CDR3 protein. Altogether 500,000 to 550,000 distinct CDR3 sequences are present, approximately 20% being singletons, with the ten largest covering roughly 0.5%. The same data also contributed to another study, on yellow fever vaccine responses in identical twins.

Sequenced material: CD4+ T cells sorted from blood. The receptors come from a woman between 18 and 29 years old in good health. The CDR3 runs from the conserved cysteine through the conserved F or W. D genes are given only for firm matches. Expanded clones get a size class; other rows say once, few or many, or leave the size out.

v_gene	j_gene	d_gene	abundance	CDR3aa	CDR3nt
TRBV6-6	TRBJ1-5	NA	few	CASSPLSNQPQHF	TGTGCCAGCAGTCCACTTAGCAATCAGCCCCAGCATTTT
TRBV14	TRBJ2-5	TRBD2	NA	CASSRGTSGPQETQYF	TGTGCCAGCAGCCGAGGGACTAGCGGACCCCAAGAGACCCAGTACTTC
TRBV20-1	TRBJ2-3	TRBD1	NA	CSGTGGTTDTQYF	TGCAGTGGGACAGGGGGGACCACAGATACGCAGTATTTT
TRBV28	TRBJ2-2	NA	few	CASSLDEKLTGELFF	TGTGCCAGCAGTCTTGATGAGAAACTCACCGGGGAGCTGTTTTTT
TRBV14	TRBJ2-1	NA	NA	CASSQEVGRLGDEQFF	TGTGCCAGCAGCCAAGAGGTAGGCCGTTTGGGAGATGAGCAGTTCTTC
TRBV2	TRBJ2-5	TRBD1	NA	CASRAGQVQETQYF	TGTGCCAGCAGGGCAGGACAGGTACAAGAGACCCAGTACTTC
TRBV10-1	TRBJ2-3	NA	NA	CASSDDLYTDTQYF	TGCGCCAGCAGCGACGACCTTTACACAGATACGCAGTATTTT
TRBV5-1	TRBJ2-2	NA	few	CASSLAGRGNTGELFF	TGCGCCAGCAGCTTGGCCGGCAGGGGAAACACCGGGGAGCTGTTTTTT
TRBV27	TRBJ2-3	TRBD2	few	CASSLKAGGSTDTQYF	TGTGCCAGCAGTTTAAAAGCGGGAGGGAGCACAGATACGCAGTATTTT
TRBV5-6	TRBJ2-5	TRBD2	NA	CASSRLGLAGEETAPETQYF	TGTGCCAGCAGCCGTCTAGGACTAGCGGGGGAAGAGACCGCTCCGGAGACCCAGTACTTC
TRBV18	TRBJ1-1	TRBD1	NA	CASSQDRGNTEAFF	TGTGCCAGCTCCCAGGACAGGGGAAACACTGAAGCTTTCTTT
TRBV7-2	TRBJ2-7	TRBD1	few	CASSSGTGTPYEQYF	TGTGCCAGCAGCTCAGGGACAGGGACACCCTACGAGCAGTACTTC
TRBV12-3/TRBV12-4	TRBJ1-1	NA	NA	CASSQAGTTEAFF	TGTGCCAGCAGTCAAGCAGGGACCACTGAAGCTTTCTTT
TRBV10-3	TRBJ2-2	TRBD2	NA	CAISESSSGSFTGELFF	TGTGCCATCAGTGAGTCTAGTAGCGGGAGTTTTACCGGGGAGCTGTTTTTT
TRBV6-5	TRBJ1-1	NA	few	CASSYQNRAFF	TGTGCCAGCAGTTACCAGAATAGAGCTTTCTTT
TRBV2	TRBJ2-2	NA	few	CASSEESPNQLFF	TGTGCCAGCAGTGAAGAATCCCCGAACCAGCTGTTTTTT
TRBV18	TRBJ1-1	TRBD1	NA	CASSPLTGAGMNTEAFF	TGTGCCAGCTCACCACTGACAGGGGCAGGGATGAACACTGAAGCTTTCTTT
TRBV12-3/TRBV12-4	TRBJ2-3	NA	NA	CASSFSGGPDTQYF	TGTGCCAGCAGTTTTTCCGGTGGGCCAGATACGCAGTATTTT
TRBV7-9	TRBJ2-7	TRBD2	NA	CASSRGLAGTYEQYF	TGTGCCAGCAGCAGAGGACTAGCGGGAACCTACGAGCAGTACTTC
TRBV6-4	TRBJ2-2	TRBD2	NA	CASGKGLAGFGELFF	TGTGCCAGCGGGAAAGGACTAGCGGGCTTCGGGGAGCTGTTTTTT
TRBV10-3	TRBJ2-2	NA	NA	CAISGFGGSPGELFF	TGTGCCATCAGTGGCTTTGGGGGGTCCCCCGGGGAGCTGTTTTTT
TRBV7-9	TRBJ2-7	TRBD2	few	CASSLRASGPYEQYF	TGTGCCAGCAGCTTACGGGCTAGCGGACCCTACGAGCAGTACTTC